A single T cell receptor (beta chain) is shown here with its context. Its matching antigen is unknown. This record belongs to a study of blood T cells in healthy people across ages. Study-wide points: Compared with aged donors, long-lived donors showed fewer expanded clones, suggesting selection.

No fewer than 5 micrograms of total RNA were isolated from every sample. CDR3 length: 11 residues. CDR1 and CDR2 (germline): DFQATT, SNEGSKA (reference sequence). V lost 3 bases, J lost 12 bases, and 5 bases stayed unmatched. Together with a sample-barcoded 5' primer, a J-beta primer mix was included in a second PCR lasting about 7 to 11 cycles. TCRdb reprocessed the 5' RACE reads with MiXCR, giving one entry per CDR3 protein. The sample records about 730,000 distinct CDR3 sequences, roughly 43% being singletons. This sequence originates from a woman in her sixties or seventies in good health. The J gene is TRBJ2-1, the V gene TRBV20-1, with TRBD2 identical over 7 bases. Sequenced material: blood. The CDR3 loop reads CSASGGGGQFF. CDR3 in DNA: TGCAGTGCTAGTGGGGGGGGAGGGCAGTTCTTC.